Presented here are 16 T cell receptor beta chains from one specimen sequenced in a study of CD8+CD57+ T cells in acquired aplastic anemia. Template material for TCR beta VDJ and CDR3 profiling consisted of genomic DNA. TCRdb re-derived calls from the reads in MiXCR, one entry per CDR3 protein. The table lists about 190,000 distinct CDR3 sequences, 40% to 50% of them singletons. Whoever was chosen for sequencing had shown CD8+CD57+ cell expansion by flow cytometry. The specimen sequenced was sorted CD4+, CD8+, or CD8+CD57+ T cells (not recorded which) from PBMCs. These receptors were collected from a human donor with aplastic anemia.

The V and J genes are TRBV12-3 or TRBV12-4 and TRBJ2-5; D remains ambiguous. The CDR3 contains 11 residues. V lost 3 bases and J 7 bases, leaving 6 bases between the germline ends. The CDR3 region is CASSLKRTQYF. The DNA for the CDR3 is TGTGCCAGCAGTTTGAAGCGGACCCAGTACTTC.

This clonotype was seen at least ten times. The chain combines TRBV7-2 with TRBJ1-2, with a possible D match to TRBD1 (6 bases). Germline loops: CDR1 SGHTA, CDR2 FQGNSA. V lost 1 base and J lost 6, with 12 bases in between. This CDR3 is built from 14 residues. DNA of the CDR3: TGTGCCAGCAGCTTAGATGTGGGGGCTGATGGCTACACCTTC. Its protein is CASSLDVGADGYTF.

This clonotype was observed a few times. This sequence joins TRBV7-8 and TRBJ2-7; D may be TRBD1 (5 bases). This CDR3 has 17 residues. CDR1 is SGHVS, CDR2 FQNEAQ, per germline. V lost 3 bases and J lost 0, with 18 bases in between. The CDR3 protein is CASSLGPSGPISYEQYF. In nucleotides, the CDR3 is TGTGCCAGCAGCTTGGGGCCCTCAGGACCGATCTCCTACGAGCAGTACTTC. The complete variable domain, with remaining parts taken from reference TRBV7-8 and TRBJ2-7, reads GAGVSQSPRYKVAKRGQDVALRCDPISGHVSLFWYQQALGQGPEFLTYFQNEAQLDKSGLPSDRFFAERPEGSVSTLKIQRTQQEDSAVYLCASSLGPSGPISYEQYFGPGTRLTVT.

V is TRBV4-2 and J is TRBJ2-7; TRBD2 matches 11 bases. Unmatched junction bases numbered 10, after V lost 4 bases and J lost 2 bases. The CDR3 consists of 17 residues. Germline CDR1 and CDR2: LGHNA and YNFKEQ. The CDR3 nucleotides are TGTGCCAGCAGCCCAACACCGACTAGCGGGACTCCCTACGAGCAGTACTTC. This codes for CASSPTPTSGTPYEQYF.

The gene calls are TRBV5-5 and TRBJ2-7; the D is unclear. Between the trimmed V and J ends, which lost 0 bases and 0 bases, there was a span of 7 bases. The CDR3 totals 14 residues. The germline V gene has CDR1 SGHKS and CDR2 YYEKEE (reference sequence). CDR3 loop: CASSLELGSYEQYF. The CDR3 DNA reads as TGTGCCAGCAGCTTGGAACTCGGCTCCTACGAGCAGTACTTC.

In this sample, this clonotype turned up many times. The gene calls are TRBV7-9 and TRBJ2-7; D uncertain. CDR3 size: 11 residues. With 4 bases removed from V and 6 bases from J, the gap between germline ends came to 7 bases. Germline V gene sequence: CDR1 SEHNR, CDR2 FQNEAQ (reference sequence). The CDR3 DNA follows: TGTGCCAGCAGCTCATCTATCGAGCAGTACTTC. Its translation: CASSSSIEQYF.

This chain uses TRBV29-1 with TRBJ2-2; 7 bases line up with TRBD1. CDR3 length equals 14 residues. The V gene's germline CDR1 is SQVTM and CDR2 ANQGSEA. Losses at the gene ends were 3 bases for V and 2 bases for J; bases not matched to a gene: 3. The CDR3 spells CSVDWDRNTGELFF. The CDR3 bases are TGCAGCGTTGACTGGGACAGAAACACCGGGGAGCTGTTTTTT.

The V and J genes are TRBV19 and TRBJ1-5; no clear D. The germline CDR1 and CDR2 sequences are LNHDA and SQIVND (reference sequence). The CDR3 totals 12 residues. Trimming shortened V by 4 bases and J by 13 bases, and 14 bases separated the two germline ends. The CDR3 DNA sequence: TGTGCCAGTAGTAGCCGAGATAGCGGTCAGCATTTT. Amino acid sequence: CASSSRDSGQHF.

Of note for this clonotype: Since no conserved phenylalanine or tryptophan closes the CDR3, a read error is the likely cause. CDR3 in amino acids: CASSPDLSGRFGTDTQYS. CDR3 nucleotides: TGTGCCAGCAGCCCGGACCTTAGCGGGAGGTTCGGCACAGATACGCAGTATTCT. The chain combines TRBV4-2 with TRBJ2-3; 10 bases map to TRBD2. CDR1 and CDR2 (germline): LGHNA, YNFKEQ. The CDR3 length is 18 residues. The V and J ends lost 4 bases and 1 base, in that order; junction bases with no gene match: 11.

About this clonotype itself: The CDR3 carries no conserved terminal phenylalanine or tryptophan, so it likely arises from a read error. In DNA form, the CDR3 reads TGCAGCGTTGCCATCATGAACACTGAAGCTTTCTACGAGCAGTACTTA. Translated: CSVAIMNTEAFYEQYL. The gene calls are TRBV29-1 and TRBJ2-7; D call uncertain. This CDR3 is built from 16 residues. V was pared by 4 bases and J by 3 bases, with 22 bases between. Germline CDR1 SQVTM, CDR2 ANQGSEA.

The CDR3 protein is CASSQLPNTEAFF. The DNA of the CDR3 is TGTGCCAGCAGCCAACTTCCGAACACTGAAGCTTTCTTT. J is TRBJ1-1 and V is TRBV14; D not resolved. The CDR3 has 13 residues. CDR1 and CDR2 from the germline V gene are SGHDN and FVKESK. Trimming removed 2 bases at V and 1 base at J, with 5 bases between.

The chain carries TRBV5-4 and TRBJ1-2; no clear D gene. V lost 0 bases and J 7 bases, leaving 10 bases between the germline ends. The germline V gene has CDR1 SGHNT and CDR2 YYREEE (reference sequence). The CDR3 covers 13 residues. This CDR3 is CASSLDGSAGYTF. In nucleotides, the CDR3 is TGTGCCAGCAGCTTGGACGGGTCGGCTGGCTACACCTTC.

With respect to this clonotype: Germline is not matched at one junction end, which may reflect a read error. The CDR3 sequence: CATSDPIGPANEQFF. In DNA, the CDR3 is TGTGCCACCAGTGATCCAATTGGGCCAGCCAATGAGCAGTTCTTT. V is TRBV24-1 and J is TRBJ2-1; no reliable D call. Germline values: CDR1 KGHDR, CDR2 SFDVKD. CDR3 size: 15 residues.

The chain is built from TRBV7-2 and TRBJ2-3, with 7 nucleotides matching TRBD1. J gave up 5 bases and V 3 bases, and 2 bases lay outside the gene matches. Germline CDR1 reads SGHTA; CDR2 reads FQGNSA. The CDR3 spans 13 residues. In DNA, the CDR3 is TGTGCCAGCAGCTTCCAGGGGGTAGATACGCAGTATTTT. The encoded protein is CASSFQGVDTQYF.

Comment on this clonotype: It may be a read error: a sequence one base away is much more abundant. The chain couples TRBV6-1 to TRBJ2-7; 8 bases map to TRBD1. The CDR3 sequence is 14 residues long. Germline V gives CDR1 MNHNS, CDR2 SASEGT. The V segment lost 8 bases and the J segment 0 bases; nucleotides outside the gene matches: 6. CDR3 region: CASGWDRPSYEQYF. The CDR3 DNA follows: TGTGCCAGCGGATGGGACAGGCCCTCCTACGAGCAGTACTTC.

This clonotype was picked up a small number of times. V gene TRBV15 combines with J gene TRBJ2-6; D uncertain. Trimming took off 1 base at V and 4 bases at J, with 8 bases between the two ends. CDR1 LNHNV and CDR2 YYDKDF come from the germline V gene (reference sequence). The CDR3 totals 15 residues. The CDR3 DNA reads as TGTGCCACCAGCAGAGTTGGTACCGGGGCCAACGTCCTGACTTTC. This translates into CATSRVGTGANVLTF.